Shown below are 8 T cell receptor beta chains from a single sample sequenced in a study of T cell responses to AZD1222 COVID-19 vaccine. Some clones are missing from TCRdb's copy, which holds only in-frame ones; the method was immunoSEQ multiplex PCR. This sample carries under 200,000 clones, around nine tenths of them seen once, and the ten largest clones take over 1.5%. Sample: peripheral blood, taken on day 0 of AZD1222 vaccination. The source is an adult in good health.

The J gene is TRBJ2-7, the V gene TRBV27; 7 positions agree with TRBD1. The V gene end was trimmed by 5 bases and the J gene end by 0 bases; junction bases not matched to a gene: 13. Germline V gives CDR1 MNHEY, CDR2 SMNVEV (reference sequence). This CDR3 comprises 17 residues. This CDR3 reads CASSPYTDRAHSYEQYF. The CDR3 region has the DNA TGTGCCAGCAGTCCATACACCGACAGGGCACACTCCTACGAGCAGTACTTC.

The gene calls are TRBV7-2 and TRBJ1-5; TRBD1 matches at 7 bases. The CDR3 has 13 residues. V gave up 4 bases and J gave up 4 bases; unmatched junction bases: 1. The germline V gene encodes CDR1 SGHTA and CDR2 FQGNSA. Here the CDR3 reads CASSYRGNQPQHF. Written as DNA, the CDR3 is TGTGCCAGCAGCTACAGGGGAAATCAGCCCCAGCATTTT.

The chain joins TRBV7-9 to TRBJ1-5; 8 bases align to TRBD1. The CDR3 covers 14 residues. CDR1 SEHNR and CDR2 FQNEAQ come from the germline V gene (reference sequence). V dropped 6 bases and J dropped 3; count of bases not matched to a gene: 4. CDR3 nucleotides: TGTGCCAGCAGTACAGGGGGAACCAATCAGCCCCAGCATTTT. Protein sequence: CASSTGGTNQPQHF.

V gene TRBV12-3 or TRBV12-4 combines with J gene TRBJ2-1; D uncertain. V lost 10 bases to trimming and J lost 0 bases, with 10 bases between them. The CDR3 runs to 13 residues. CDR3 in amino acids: CATRISSYNEQFF. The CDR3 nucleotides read TGTGCCACCAGGATATCCTCCTACAATGAGCAGTTCTTC.

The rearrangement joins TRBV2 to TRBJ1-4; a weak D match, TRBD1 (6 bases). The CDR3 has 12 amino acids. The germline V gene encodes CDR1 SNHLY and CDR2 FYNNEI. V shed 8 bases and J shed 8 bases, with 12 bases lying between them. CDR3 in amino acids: CASRRGLEKLFF. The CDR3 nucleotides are TGTGCCAGCCGCAGGGGCCTGGAAAAACTGTTTTTT.

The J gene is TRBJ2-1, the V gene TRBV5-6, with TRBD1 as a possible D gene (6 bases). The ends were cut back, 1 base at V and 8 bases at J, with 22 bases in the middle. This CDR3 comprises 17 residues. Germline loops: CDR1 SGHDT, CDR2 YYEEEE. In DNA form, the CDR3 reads TGTGCCAGCAGCTTGTTCTGGGAGAGGGGGACCATGGATGAGCAGTTCTTC. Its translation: CASSLFWERGTMDEQFF.

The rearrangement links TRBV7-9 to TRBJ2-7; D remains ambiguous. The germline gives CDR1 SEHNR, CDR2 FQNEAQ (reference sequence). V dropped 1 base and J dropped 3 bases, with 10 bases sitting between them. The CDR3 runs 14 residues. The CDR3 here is CASSLGAEIYEQYF. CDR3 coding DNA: TGTGCCAGCAGCTTAGGTGCCGAGATCTACGAGCAGTACTTC.

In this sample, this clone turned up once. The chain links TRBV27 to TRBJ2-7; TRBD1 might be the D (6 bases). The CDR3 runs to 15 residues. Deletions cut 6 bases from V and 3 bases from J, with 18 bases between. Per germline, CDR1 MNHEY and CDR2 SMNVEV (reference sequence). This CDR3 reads CASSSPARGSYEQYF. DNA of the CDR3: TGTGCCAGCAGCTCCCCTGCCAGGGGAAGCTACGAGCAGTACTTC.